One sample yielded the 21 T cell receptor beta chains listed below, sequenced in a study of metastatic and nonmetastatic thyroid tumors (TCRdb year 2020). None of the patients had been given any treatment before thyroid surgery. The method was PCR. Data came from an Illumina HiSeq 4000. TCRdb reprocessing: public reads trimmed at Q25 with fastp, clones called with MiXCR, in-frame beta chains kept. This sample gives some 20,000 clones in total; around a quarter of them show up just once. The ten largest clones represent around 5.6% of the sample. Material for sequencing was blood. These receptors were obtained from a female donor with papillary thyroid cancer or a benign thyroid nodule (not recorded which). Some clones in this sample may be carry-over from other donors' samples.

This clone was detected ten times or more. The CDR3 region is CASSENTALHF. The CDR3 nucleotides read TGTGCCAGCAGTGAGAATACCGCCCTCCACTTT. This chain uses TRBV25-1 with TRBJ1-6; D ambiguous. Germline V gene data show CDR1 as MGHDK and CDR2 as SYGVNS. The CDR3 contains 11 residues. The V end was cut by 3 bases, the J end by 14 bases, with 8 bases between.

This clone is medium-sized in the sample. The rearrangement uses TRBV20-1 and TRBJ2-7, with 8 bases matching TRBD2. The CDR3 covers 15 residues. V gave up 0 bases and J gave up 7 bases; unmatched junction bases: 11. The germline gives CDR1 DFQATT, CDR2 SNEGSKA (reference sequence). The CDR3 spells CSARDIQRESREQYF. The CDR3 bases are TGCAGTGCTAGAGATATCCAGCGGGAGTCCCGGGAGCAGTACTTC.

The V call is TRBV28, the J call TRBJ2-7; possible D gene TRBD2, 5 bases. The V end lost 2 bases, the J end lost 3 bases, and 11 bases lay between the germline ends. CDR3 length: 14 residues. The germline gives CDR1 MDHEN, CDR2 SYDVKM. This chain's CDR3 is CASSLEGFGYEQYF. In nucleotides, the CDR3 is TGTGCCAGCAGTTTAGAGGGCTTTGGCTACGAGCAGTACTTC.

This clone came up many times. V usage is TRBV30 and J usage is TRBJ1-2; D gene ambiguous. V was clipped by 0 bases and J by 1 base, with 12 bases between them. CDR1 and CDR2 (germline): GTSNPN, SVGIG (reference sequence). The CDR3 covers 15 residues. CDR3 coding DNA: TGTGCCTGGAGTGTATGGTCGTACCTTAACTATGGCTACACCTTC. Protein sequence: CAWSVWSYLNYGYTF.

In this sample, this clone turned up a few times. The chain uses TRBV27 and TRBJ1-1; D may be TRBD1 (6 bases). V shed 3 bases and J shed 4 bases, with 12 bases lying between them. This CDR3 is built from 14 residues. CDR1 and CDR2 from the germline V gene are MNHEY and SMNVEV (reference sequence). CDR3 sequence reads: CASSLKTGSTEAFF. CDR3 bases: TGTGCCAGCAGTTTGAAAACAGGGAGCACTGAAGCTTTCTTT.

The chain links TRBV6-1 to TRBJ2-7; D remains unclear. The V gene lost 6 bases and the J gene lost 4 bases, with 10 bases spanning the gap. The CDR3 spans 12 residues. Germline V CDR1 and CDR2: MNHNS, SASEGT. CDR3 in DNA: TGTGCCAGCAGCAAACCCTATTACGAGCAGTACTTC. It encodes CASSKPYYEQYF.

V and J are TRBV5-1 and TRBJ2-1, with a weak D call TRBD2 (6 bases). Trimming pared 0 bases from V and 0 bases from J, leaving 7 bases between. The CDR3 sequence is 15 residues long. In germline, CDR1 is SGHRS, CDR2 YFSETQ. CDR3 sequence (DNA): TGCGCCAGCAGCTTGGTAGCGGACTCCTACAATGAGCAGTTCTTC. As protein: CASSLVADSYNEQFF. The whole variable domain, filled in from reference TRBV5-1 and TRBJ2-1, reads KAGVTQTPRYLIKTRGQQVTLSCSPISGHRSVSWYQQTPGQGLQFLFEYFSETQRNKGNFPGRFSGRQFSNSRSEMNVSTLELGDSALYLCASSLVADSYNEQFFGPGTRLTVL.

This clone has just a few counts. One end of the junction varies from germline; a read error may be responsible. The chain links TRBV6-4 to TRBJ1-2; D not resolved. The CDR3 covers 14 residues. Germline V lookup: CDR1 MRHNA, CDR2 SNTAGT. DNA of the CDR3: TGTGTCAGCAGCTCCGGAGCTGGGTTGTATGGCTACACCTTC. It codes for CVSSSGAGLYGYTF.

V gene TRBV7-9 combines with J gene TRBJ2-7; D is undetermined. Looked up from germline, CDR1 is SEHNR and CDR2 is FQNEAQ (reference sequence). The CDR3 totals 13 residues. Trimming pared 1 base from V and 6 bases from J, leaving 10 bases between. The CDR3 reads CASSLVVGREQYF. The CDR3 DNA follows: TGTGCCAGCAGCTTAGTAGTTGGGCGCGAGCAGTACTTC.

The genes are TRBV20-1 and TRBJ2-7, with D tentatively TRBD2 (5 bases). Trimming stripped 3 bases from V and 4 bases from J, with 13 bases between. CDR3 size: 13 residues. Germline V CDR1 and CDR2: DFQATT, SNEGSKA (reference sequence). The chain's CDR3 is CSASDGVAYEQYF. The CDR3 DNA reads as TGCAGTGCTAGTGACGGGGTCGCATACGAGCAGTACTTC.

The sample holds many counts of this clone. The chain recombines TRBV20-1 with TRBJ2-3; TRBD2 aligns across 10 bases. This CDR3 has 14 residues. J gave up 5 bases and V 7 bases, and 9 bases lay outside the gene matches. Germline-derived CDR1 and CDR2 are DFQATT and SNEGSKA (reference sequence). The CDR3 here is CSDVAGGGGDTQYF. As DNA, the CDR3 is TGCAGTGATGTAGCGGGAGGAGGGGGAGATACGCAGTATTTT.

CDR3 sequence: CASSEDSSGANVLTF. Here the CDR3 DNA reads TGTGCCAGCAGTGAGGACAGCTCTGGGGCCAACGTCCTGACTTTC. This chain connects TRBV6-4 to TRBJ2-6; tentative D call: TRBD1 (6 bases). The V end lost 3 bases, the J end lost 0 bases, and 6 bases lay between the germline ends. CDR1 is MRHNA, CDR2 SNTAGT, per germline. This CDR3 contains 15 residues.

This sequence joins TRBV20-1 and TRBJ2-3; 7 bases match TRBD2. Germline lookup yields CDR1 DFQATT and CDR2 SNEGSKA (reference sequence). The CDR3 runs to 12 residues. Unmatched junction bases numbered 3, after V lost 4 bases and J lost 5 bases. CDR3 coding DNA: TGCAGTGCTAAGACTAGCTTAGATACGCAGTATTTT. Translated, it gives CSAKTSLDTQYF.

The chain links TRBV7-9 to TRBJ2-7; no clear D gene. The ends were cut back, 5 bases at V and 3 bases at J, with 17 bases in the middle. Germline V gene data show CDR1 as SEHNR and CDR2 as FQNEAQ (reference sequence). The CDR3 runs 15 residues. The CDR3 DNA is TGTGCCAGCAGCCCCACGGATACAGCCGACTACGAGCAGTACTTC. Its translation: CASSPTDTADYEQYF.

With regard to this clone: Other DNA sequences in the sample encode the same CDR3. The V call is TRBV20-1, the J call TRBJ2-4; weak D call: TRBD1 (5 bases). Trimming removed 2 bases at V and 4 bases at J, with 18 bases between. Germline V gene lookup returns CDR1 DFQATT and CDR2 SNEGSKA (reference sequence). This CDR3 spans 16 amino acids. The CDR3 sequence is CSARRDSLRGKNIQYF. DNA of the CDR3: TGCAGTGCTAGAAGAGACAGCCTACGCGGAAAAAACATTCAGTACTTC.

J is TRBJ2-7 and V is TRBV5-1; the D gene could be TRBD1 or TRBD2 (5 bases each). V lost 0 bases and J lost 3, with 10 bases in between. The CDR3 totals 14 residues. Germline-derived CDR1 and CDR2 are SGHRS and YFSETQ. CDR3 nucleotides: TGCGCCAGCAGCTTGGAGGGACGTATCTACGAGCAGTACTTC. It yields the protein CASSLEGRIYEQYF. Variable domain in full (rest from reference TRBV5-1 and TRBJ2-7): KAGVTQTPRYLIKTRGQQVTLSCSPISGHRSVSWYQQTPGQGLQFLFEYFSETQRNKGNFPGRFSGRQFSNSRSEMNVSTLELGDSALYLCASSLEGRIYEQYFGPGTRLTVT.

This rearrangement joins TRBV6-1 to TRBJ1-6, with 9 bases that match TRBD1. Trimming took 4 bases from V and 5 from J; bases not matched to a gene: 0. The CDR3 covers 14 residues. Germline CDR1 is MNHNS and CDR2 is SASEGT. The CDR3: CASSGTGDNSPLHF. CDR3 nucleotide sequence: TGTGCCAGCAGTGGGACAGGGGATAATTCACCCCTCCACTTT.

By its share, this clone is medium-sized. The V and J genes are TRBV6-1 and TRBJ1-2; 9 bases align to TRBD1. The J segment lost 5 bases and the V segment lost 5 bases, leaving 12 bases of the junction unmatched. The germline V gene encodes CDR1 MNHNS and CDR2 SASEGT. This CDR3 has 16 amino acids. This CDR3 reads CASSSKGQGNFYGYTF. The CDR3, as DNA: TGTGCCAGCAGTTCCAAGGGACAGGGAAATTTTTATGGCTACACCTTC.

CDR3 region: CASSLGTLGGYTF. CDR3 nucleotide sequence: TGCGCCAGCAGCTTGGGCACCCTGGGAGGCTACACCTTC. The chain has TRBV5-1 and TRBJ1-2; D is uncertain. CDR3 length equals 13 residues. V lost 0 bases to trimming and J lost 8 bases, with 11 bases between them. Germline assignment: CDR1 SGHRS and CDR2 YFSETQ.

In this sample, this clone is medium-sized (0.01 to 0.1%). The rearrangement links TRBV20-1 to TRBJ1-5; a weak D match, TRBD1 (5 bases). Germline CDR1 and CDR2: DFQATT and SNEGSKA (reference sequence). CDR3 length equals 13 residues. Trimming took 3 bases from V and 2 from J, leaving 8 bases between them. The CDR3 DNA reads as TGCAGTGCTAGTAGGGGTGGCAATCAGCCCCAGCATTTT. Its translation: CSASRGGNQPQHF.

Points on this clone: One junction end does not reproduce the germline sequence, and a read error may be involved. The chain links TRBV19 to TRBJ1-3, with D unclear. There are 14 residues in the CDR3. Per the germline V gene, CDR1 is LNHDA and CDR2 is SQIVND (reference sequence). This CDR3 is CASLKWASGNTIYF. For the CDR3, the DNA is TGTGCCAGTCTTAAGTGGGCCTCTGGAAATACCATATATTTT.